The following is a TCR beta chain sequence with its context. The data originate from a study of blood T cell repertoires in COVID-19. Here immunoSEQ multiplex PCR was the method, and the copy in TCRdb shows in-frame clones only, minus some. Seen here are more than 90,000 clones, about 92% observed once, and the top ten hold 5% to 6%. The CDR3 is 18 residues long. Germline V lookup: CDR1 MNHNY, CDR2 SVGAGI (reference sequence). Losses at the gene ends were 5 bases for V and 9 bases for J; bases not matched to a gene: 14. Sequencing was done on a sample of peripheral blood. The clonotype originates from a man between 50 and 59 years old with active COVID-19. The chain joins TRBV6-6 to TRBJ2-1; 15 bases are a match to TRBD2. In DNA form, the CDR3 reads TGTGCCAGCAGTCCCGGGACTAGCGGGGGGTCCCTGTGGGGTGAGCAGTTCTTC. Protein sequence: CASSPGTSGGSLWGEQFF.